These T cell receptor beta chains were read from a single sample in a study of blood T cell repertoires in COVID-19. The data were produced by immunoSEQ multiplex PCR, yet TCRdb's version contains in-frame clones alone and is incomplete. The sample includes more than 95,000 clones, 84% of them seen just once. The sequenced sample was peripheral blood. These receptors came from a man aged 55 to 70 with acute or convalescent COVID-19. The CDR3 runs from the conserved cysteine through the conserved F or W. Fields, in order: clone size, V gene, D gene, J gene, CDR3 DNA, CDR3 protein. D genes are given only for firm matches. Clone size, where shown, is once, few, many, or a class for clones that have expanded.

>once|TRBV4-1|TRBD1|TRBJ1-3
TGCGCCAGCAGCCAATACAATTACAGGGACAGGGTTCTGGTTAGGGCTGGAAACACCATATATTTT
CASSQYNYRDRVLVRAGNTIYF
>NA|TRBV5-1|TRBD1|TRBJ1-5
TGCGCCAGCAGCTTGGATGCGACAGGGCGTCAGCCCCAGCATTTT
CASSLDATGRQPQHF
>NA|TRBV5-4|NA|TRBJ2-3
TGTGCCAGCAGCCCCGGCCCAGGAACCACAGATACGCAGTATTTT
CASSPGPGTTDTQYF
>NA|TRBV28|TRBD2|TRBJ2-7
TGTGCCAGCAGTTTGATAAGTACCAGGGACGGGGGGTACTACGAGCAGTACTTC
CASSLISTRDGGYYEQYF
>few|TRBV5-4|NA|TRBJ2-1
TGTGCCAGCAGCTTTAGCGGCAGCTCCTACAATGAGCAGTTCTTC
CASSFSGSSYNEQFF
>NA|TRBV5-5|NA|TRBJ1-2
TGTGCCAGCAGCCTATGGGCTTCCGGCTACACCTTC
CASSLWASGYTF
>NA|TRBV7-2|TRBD1|TRBJ1-5
TGTGCCAGCAGCTGGACAGGGGACCAGCCCCAGCATTTT
CASSWTGDQPQHF
>NA|TRBV28|NA|TRBJ1-1
TGTGCCAGCTTAAGGACAGAAGGGGTAGAAGCTTTCTTT
CASLRTEGVEAFF
>few|TRBV11-3|TRBD1|TRBJ1-1
TGTGCCAGCAGCTCCTGGACAGGCAACACTGAAGCTTTCTTT
CASSSWTGNTEAFF
>NA|TRBV5-4|TRBD2|TRBJ2-5
TGTGCCAGCAGCTCATGGACTAGCGGGTTGGAGACCCAGTACTTC
CASSSWTSGLETQYF
>NA|TRBV11-2|TRBD1|TRBJ1-1
TGTGCCAGCAGCTTAGAGGGACAGGAGAACACTGAAGCTTTCTTT
CASSLEGQENTEAFF
>once|TRBV28|TRBD2|TRBJ2-1
TGTGCCAGCAGTTCAAGCGGGAGGTCCAACAATGAGCAGTTCTTC
CASSSSGRSNNEQFF
>NA|TRBV19|TRBD2|TRBJ2-1
TGTGCCAGTAGGCTGCGGGAGGCCTACAATGAGCAGTTCTTC
CASRLREAYNEQFF
>NA|TRBV6-2/TRBV6-3|NA|TRBJ1-5
TGTGCCAGCAGTCATGGTGGGTCCGCAGGGAATCAGCCCCAGCATTTT
CASSHGGSAGNQPQHF
>NA|TRBV2|TRBD2|TRBJ2-1
TGTGCCAGCAGGGAGCGAGGGACTAGCAGGTACAATGAGCAGTTCTTC
CASRERGTSRYNEQFF
>NA|TRBV19|NA|TRBJ1-5
TGTGCCAGCGCAAGGGGATTAGGTAATCAGCCCCAGCATTTT
CASARGLGNQPQHF
>NA|TRBV7-2|NA|TRBJ2-2
TGTGCCAGCAGCTTAGCGCTTACTTCCAACACCGGGGAGCTGTTTTTT
CASSLALTSNTGELFF
>NA|TRBV6-5|NA|TRBJ1-1
TGTGCCAGCAGTCGACAGAGCAGGGTGAACACTGAAGCTTTCTTT
CASSRQSRVNTEAFF
>NA|TRBV3-1/TRBV3-2|TRBD2|TRBJ2-1
TGTGCCAGCAGCCAAGATCGGGGGGGGCAGCACCCATCCTACAATGAGCAGTTCTTC
CASSQDRGGQHPSYNEQFF
>NA|TRBV5-1|TRBD1|TRBJ2-2
TGCGCCAGCAGCTACGGACAGGGGACCGGGGAGCTGTTTTTT
CASSYGQGTGELFF
>many|TRBV20-1|NA|TRBJ1-2
TGCAGTGCTCGTTATAGTGGCTACACCTTC
CSARYSGYTF
>once|TRBV7-9|NA|TRBJ1-1
TGTGCCAGCAGCGATGCAGGCTTTGAAGCTTTCTTT
CASSDAGFEAFF
>NA|TRBV11-2|TRBD2|TRBJ2-3
TGTGCCAGCAGCTTATTTCGGACTAGCGGGGCTAGCACAGATACGCAGTATTTT
CASSLFRTSGASTDTQYF
>NA|TRBV5-1|TRBD2|TRBJ2-5
TGCGCCAGCAGCTTGGATCCTAGCGGGATAAGACAAGAGACCCAGTACTTC
CASSLDPSGIRQETQYF
>NA|TRBV7-3|NA|TRBJ2-5
TGTGCCAGCAGCTTAAGGCGGGGACAAGAGACCCAGTACTTC
CASSLRRGQETQYF
>once|TRBV18|TRBD2|TRBJ2-7
TGTGCCAGCTCCCTCGCGGGAGAGCTGGATTACTTC
CASSLAGELDYF
>NA|TRBV7-9|NA|TRBJ1-5
TGTGCCAGCAGCTATTACAGGGAAGATAACAATCAGCCCCAGCATTTT
CASSYYREDNNQPQHF
>once|TRBV18|NA|TRBJ1-6
TGTGCCAGCTCGGTTCAGGGAAATAATTCACCCCTCCACTTT
CASSVQGNNSPLHF
>NA|TRBV21-1|NA|TRBJ2-1
TGTGCCAGCAGCAAAGAACCCGCCAGCGGGAGGGCCACATCCTACAATGAGCAGTTCTTC
CASSKEPASGRATSYNEQFF
>NA|TRBV6-5|NA|TRBJ2-7
TGTGCCAGCAGTTACACCAGGGTTAAGTACGAGCAGTACTTC
CASSYTRVKYEQYF
>NA|TRBV4-3|NA|TRBJ1-3
TGCGCCAGCAGCCACACTCACTCTGGAAACACCATATATTTT
CASSHTHSGNTIYF
>NA|TRBV18|NA|TRBJ1-1
TGTGCCAGCTCACCCGCCTTCCAACAGGGAGCTAACACTGAAGCTTTCTTT
CASSPAFQQGANTEAFF
>NA|TRBV2|NA|TRBJ2-7
TGTGCCAGCAGCCCCCAGTACGAGCAGTACTTC
CASSPQYEQYF
>NA|TRBV5-1|NA|TRBJ1-1
TGCGCCAGCAGATTCCAACCGACTGAAGAAGCTTTCTTT
CASRFQPTEEAFF
>NA|TRBV6-5|NA|TRBJ1-3
TGTGCCAGCAGGGATGGACAGACGGTCGGAAACACCATATATTTT
CASRDGQTVGNTIYF
>NA|TRBV9|TRBD2|TRBJ2-5
TGTGCCAGCAGCGAACGGACTAGTTGGGAGACCCAGTACTTC
CASSERTSWETQYF
>once|TRBV7-6|TRBD2|TRBJ2-1
TGTGCCAGCAGCTTAAGGGTTCCGGGACTAGCGACTAATGAGCAGTTCTTC
CASSLRVPGLATNEQFF
>NA|TRBV3-1/TRBV3-2|TRBD2|TRBJ2-7
TGTGCCAGCAGCCAGACCGCTAGCGGGGACTACGAGCAGTACTTC
CASSQTASGDYEQYF
>once|TRBV27|NA|TRBJ1-5
TGTGCCAGCAGTCCCCTGACAGAGCGAGGGCCCCAGCATTTT
CASSPLTERGPQHF
>NA|TRBV4-1|TRBD2|TRBJ2-6
TGCGCCAGCAGCCAATTACTAGCGGGGCTGGTCGTTAAGTCCAACGTCCTGACTTTC
CASSQLLAGLVVKSNVLTF
>NA|TRBV27|NA|TRBJ2-3
TGTGCCAGCAGGGGCCTCACAGATACGCAGTATTTT
CASRGLTDTQYF
>NA|TRBV10-3|TRBD1|TRBJ1-1
TGTGCCATCAGTACTCGACAGGGGGGTGAAGCTTTCTTT
CAISTRQGGEAFF
>few|TRBV21-1|NA|TRBJ1-5
TGTGCCAGCATCCAACGACAGGACAATCAGCCCCAGCATTTT
CASIQRQDNQPQHF
>many|TRBV5-6|NA|TRBJ1-5
TGTGCCAGCAGCTTTTGGAGACAGCCCCAGCATTTT
CASSFWRQPQHF
>NA|TRBV28|NA|TRBJ2-3
TGTGCCAGCAGTCCAGATAGCGGTAGCACAGATACGCAGTATTTT
CASSPDSGSTDTQYF
>once|TRBV19|NA|TRBJ1-1
TGTGCCAGTAGTGGCCCCGTCACTGAAGCTTTCTTT
CASSGPVTEAFF
>many|TRBV24-1|NA|TRBJ1-5
TGTGCCACCCCGGACAGCCAGCGAGGGCAGCCCCAGCATTTT
CATPDSQRGQPQHF
>NA|TRBV4-2|TRBD2|TRBJ2-1
TGTGCCAGCAGCCAAGAGAGACTAGCGGGAGTTATTGAGCAGTTCTTC
CASSQERLAGVIEQFF
>few|TRBV12-3/TRBV12-4|NA|TRBJ1-4
TGTGCCAGCAGTTTAGTCCAGAATGAAAAACTGTTTTTT
CASSLVQNEKLFF
>NA|TRBV7-2|NA|TRBJ1-2
TGTGCCAGCAGCTTAGCGCGAAGGGGCAGCTATGGCTACACCTTC
CASSLARRGSYGYTF